This T cell receptor (beta chain) was captured by sequencing in a study of T-cell memory formation after mild COVID-19. For the study at large: Clusters were largely donor specific. Study outcomes and limitations: Whereas later expanders leaned CD4+, clones contracting day 15 to 85 showed a balanced CD4/CD8 makeup.

TCRdb reprocessed the 5' RACE reads via MiXCR and lists one record per CDR3 protein. This sample has 410,000 or so distinct CDR3 sequences, with 23% found just once. V was pared by 2 bases and J by 2 bases, with 7 bases between. Germline loops: CDR1 SGHRS, CDR2 YFSETQ. The CDR3 is 13 residues long. This clonotype occurred a few times. Its antigen remains unknown. The specimen was PBMCs or a T cell subset sorted from them (not recorded which). This chain joins TRBV5-1 and TRBJ1-1, with D possibly being TRBD1 (5 bases). The clonotype comes from an adult woman who had mild COVID-19 (a few samples of this study predate the infection). Cell type and time point are not known. The CDR3 reads CASSFDSNTEAFF. The CDR3 bases are TGCGCCAGCAGCTTCGACAGTAACACTGAAGCTTTCTTT.